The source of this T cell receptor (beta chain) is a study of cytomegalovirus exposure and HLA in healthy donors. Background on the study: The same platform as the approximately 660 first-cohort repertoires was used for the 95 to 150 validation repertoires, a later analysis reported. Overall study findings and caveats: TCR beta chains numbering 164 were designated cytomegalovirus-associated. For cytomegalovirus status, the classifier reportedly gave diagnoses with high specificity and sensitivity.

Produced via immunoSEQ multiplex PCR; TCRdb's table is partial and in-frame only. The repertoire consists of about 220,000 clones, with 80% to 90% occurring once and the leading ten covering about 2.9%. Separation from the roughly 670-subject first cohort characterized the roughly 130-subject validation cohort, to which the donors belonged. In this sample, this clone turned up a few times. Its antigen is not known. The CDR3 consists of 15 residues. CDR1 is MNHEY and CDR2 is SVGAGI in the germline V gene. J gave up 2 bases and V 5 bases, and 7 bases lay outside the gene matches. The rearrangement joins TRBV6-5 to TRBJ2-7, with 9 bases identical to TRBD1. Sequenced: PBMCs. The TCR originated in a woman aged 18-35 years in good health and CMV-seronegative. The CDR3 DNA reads TGTGCCAGCAGTCTCTTAGGGACAGGGCCCTACGAGCAGTACTTC. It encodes CASSLLGTGPYEQYF.